Listed here are 26 T cell receptor beta chains from one sample, sequenced in a study of T cell responses to AZD1222 COVID-19 vaccine. The repertoire was sequenced with immunoSEQ multiplex PCR; TCRdb's copy has only in-frame clones and lacks some. The table has around 140,000 clones, around nine tenths seen once; the top ten hold 1.5% to 2%. Specimen: peripheral blood, collected on day 0 of AZD1222 vaccination. All receptors come from an adult in good health.

The J gene is TRBJ1-2, the V gene TRBV14, with D uncertain. V shed 0 bases and J shed 8 bases, with 10 bases lying between them. Germline V gene sequence: CDR1 SGHDN, CDR2 FVKESK. This CDR3 has 13 amino acids. In nucleotides, the CDR3 is TGTGCCAGCAGCCAAGATATAGGGTGGGGCTACACCTTC. Protein product: CASSQDIGWGYTF.

The chain recombines TRBV3-1 (or the pseudogene TRBV3-2) with TRBJ1-6; 7 nucleotides align to TRBD1. V trimming: 4 bases; J trimming: 9 bases; junction bases outside the gene matches: 9. CDR1 and CDR2 (germline): LGHDT, YNNKEL (reference sequence). The CDR3 runs 15 residues. Here the CDR3 DNA reads TGTGCCAGCAGCCCTCGCGCCAGGGGGAGTTCACCCCTCCACTTT. Translation gives CASSPRARGSSPLHF.

The chain has TRBV7-2 and TRBJ1-2; D gene ambiguous. The CDR3 has 12 residues. Germline V gene lookup returns CDR1 SGHTA and CDR2 FQGNSA. V was cut by 2 bases and J by 6 bases, with 7 bases left in between. The CDR3 loop reads CASSLYPDGYTF. CDR3 DNA: TGTGCCAGCAGCTTATACCCCGATGGCTACACCTTC.

The genes are TRBV27 and TRBJ1-6, with D possibly matching TRBD1 (6 bases). CDR1 is MNHEY and CDR2 is SMNVEV in the germline V gene (reference sequence). The V end lost 5 bases, the J end lost 10 bases, and 12 bases lay between the germline ends. CDR3 length: 13 residues. CDR3 protein: CASSKNRVSPLHF. The CDR3 DNA is TGTGCCAGCAGTAAAAACAGGGTCTCACCCCTCCACTTT.

This chain connects TRBV5-4 to TRBJ1-6; no clear D. Germline loops: CDR1 SGHNT, CDR2 YYREEE (reference sequence). Deletions cut 0 bases from V and 8 bases from J, with 12 bases between. This CDR3 is 15 amino acids long. CDR3 protein: CASSLGWSHDSPLHF. DNA for the CDR3: TGTGCCAGCAGCTTGGGTTGGTCCCATGATTCACCCCTCCACTTT.

The V call is TRBV2, the J call TRBJ1-1; D possibly corresponds to TRBD1 (5 bases). Trimming took 2 bases from V and 1 from J, leaving 8 bases between them. The germline CDR1 and CDR2 sequences are SNHLY and FYNNEI. The CDR3 spans 14 residues. CDR3 coding DNA: TGTGCCAGCAGTGAACGAGGGGAGAACACTGAAGCTTTCTTT. As protein: CASSERGENTEAFF.

The genes are TRBV2 and TRBJ1-2; a possible D gene is TRBD1 (5 bases). The CDR3 length is 15 residues. V was trimmed by 7 bases and J by 0 bases, leaving 15 bases between them. CDR1 and CDR2 from the germline V gene are SNHLY and FYNNEI. This CDR3 reads CASTRGSLANYGYTF. In nucleotides, the CDR3 is TGTGCCAGCACTCGGGGGTCATTAGCTAACTATGGCTACACCTTC.

The CDR3, as DNA: TGCGCCAGCAGCTTGTTGGGAGTTAATCCCTACGAGCAGTACTTC. Residues: CASSLLGVNPYEQYF. The chain links TRBV5-1 to TRBJ2-7, with D perhaps TRBD2 (5 bases). Deletions cut 1 base from V and 2 bases from J, with 13 bases between. Germline-derived CDR1 and CDR2 are SGHRS and YFSETQ. The CDR3 is made up of 15 amino acids.

The V and J genes are TRBV2 and TRBJ1-1; tentative D call: TRBD1 (6 bases). Trimming cost V 10 bases and J 1 base, with 13 bases left between them. Germline-derived CDR1 and CDR2 are SNHLY and FYNNEI. The CDR3 has 13 residues. The CDR3 nucleotides read TGTGCCACCCGACAGGAAGAGAACACTGAAGCTTTCTTT. This gives the protein CATRQEENTEAFF.

V and J are TRBV4-3 and TRBJ1-2, with D uncertain. Trimming cost V 2 bases and J 0 bases, with 7 bases left between them. Germline V gene lookup returns CDR1 LGHNA and CDR2 YSLEER. The CDR3 spans 14 residues. Here the CDR3 DNA reads TGCGCCAGCAGCCAACATACCTCTAACTATGGCTACACCTTC. It translates to CASSQHTSNYGYTF.

This chain joins TRBV20-1 and TRBJ1-2; D unresolved. CDR1 DFQATT and CDR2 SNEGSKA come from the germline V gene (reference sequence). The CDR3 is made up of 13 amino acids. V gave up 3 bases and J gave up 4 bases, with 12 bases separating them. The CDR3 is CSASLRTAYGYTF. In DNA form, the CDR3 reads TGCAGTGCTAGTCTTCGGACTGCCTATGGCTACACCTTC.

This chain uses TRBV28 with TRBJ2-7, with D possibly TRBD1 on 6 matching bases. This CDR3 is 13 amino acids long. CDR1 and CDR2 (germline): MDHEN, SYDVKM. The germline V and J ends were trimmed by 6 bases and 2 bases, with 11 bases remaining between them. CDR3 loop: CASSPGTPYEQYF. CDR3 nucleotide sequence: TGTGCCAGCAGCCCGGGGACACCCTACGAGCAGTACTTC.

The CDR3 DNA sequence: TGTGCCAGCATGCAGGGGCGACGTGGAAACACCATATATTTT. Translating gives CASMQGRRGNTIYF. This chain uses TRBV6-5 with TRBJ1-3; D is possibly TRBD1 (6 bases). The CDR3 extends over 14 amino acids. Germline V gene data show CDR1 as MNHEY and CDR2 as SVGAGI. Trimming left V 7 bases short and J 3 bases short, with 13 bases between.

V gene TRBV29-1 combines with J gene TRBJ1-1; D possibly corresponds to TRBD1 (5 bases). The CDR3 length is 10 residues. Germline CDR1 SQVTM, CDR2 ANQGSEA. The DNA of the CDR3 is TGCGGAGGGGATACCACTGAAGCTTTCTTT. It encodes CGGDTTEAFF.

The chain combines TRBV27 with TRBJ2-2; D call uncertain. Trimming pared 4 bases from V and 4 bases from J, leaving 13 bases between. This CDR3 spans 15 amino acids. Germline V gene sequence: CDR1 MNHEY, CDR2 SMNVEV (reference sequence). CDR3 sequence reads: CASSWFYPGTGELFF. DNA of the CDR3: TGTGCCAGCAGTTGGTTTTATCCGGGCACCGGGGAGCTGTTTTTT.

The chain joins TRBV6-1 to TRBJ1-3; D ambiguous. CDR3 length equals 16 residues. Germline CDR1 MNHNS, CDR2 SASEGT. Trimming cost V 3 bases and J 3 bases, with 15 bases left between them. The CDR3 region is CASSETAGEGGNTIYF. DNA for the CDR3: TGTGCCAGCAGTGAGACGGCCGGTGAAGGTGGAAACACCATATATTTT.

This clone was detected only once. The V and J genes are TRBV28 and TRBJ1-6; 9 bases agree with TRBD1. The length of the CDR3 is 15 residues. Germline lookup yields CDR1 MDHEN and CDR2 SYDVKM. The junction had 7 bases not matched to a gene; V was cut back by 6 bases and J by 7 bases. This chain's CDR3 is CASRADRGGNSPLHF. In nucleotides, the CDR3 is TGTGCCAGCAGGGCCGACAGGGGGGGAAATTCACCCCTCCACTTT.

The chain has TRBV7-2 and TRBJ2-1, with 11 nucleotides matching TRBD2. CDR3 length: 16 residues. Germline V gives CDR1 SGHTA, CDR2 FQGNSA. J was trimmed by 6 bases and V by 2 bases; bases with no gene match: 6. CDR3 loop: CASSLSRLAGGNEQFF. CDR3 in DNA: TGTGCCAGCAGCTTAAGTCGCCTAGCGGGAGGCAATGAGCAGTTCTTC.

The chain uses TRBV18 and TRBJ2-1, with a tentative D call TRBD1 (6 bases). The CDR3 totals 16 residues. Deletions cut 3 bases from V and 3 bases from J, with 15 bases between. Germline values: CDR1 KGHSH, CDR2 LQKENI. CDR3 in amino acids: CASSPNTGSHYNEQFF. In DNA form, the CDR3 reads TGTGCCAGCTCACCCAATACAGGGTCCCACTACAATGAGCAGTTCTTC.

V usage is TRBV24-1 and J usage is TRBJ1-2; D gene ambiguous. The CDR3 consists of 14 residues. V was clipped by 3 bases and J by 7 bases, with 14 bases between them. In germline, CDR1 is KGHDR, CDR2 SFDVKD. The CDR3 bases are TGTGCCACCAGTGATACGAGGACGGGAGGTGGCTACACCTTC. Its translation is CATSDTRTGGGYTF.

The table lists this clone with a few counts. The chain links TRBV6-5 to TRBJ2-1, with D perhaps assigned TRBD1 or TRBD2 (5 bases each). CDR3 length: 13 residues. Germline values: CDR1 MNHEY, CDR2 SVGAGI. V was clipped by 7 bases and J by 10 bases, with 17 bases between them. The CDR3 loop is CASNQEAQGEQFF. The CDR3 region has the DNA TGTGCCAGCAATCAGGAGGCGCAGGGCGAGCAGTTCTTC.

The chain has TRBV5-4 and TRBJ2-7, with TRBD2 as a possible D gene (6 bases). Trimming removed 0 bases at V and 0 bases at J, with 13 bases between. Per the germline V gene, CDR1 is SGHNT and CDR2 is YYREEE (reference sequence). The CDR3 runs to 16 residues. The CDR3 protein is CASSLVGRGSSYEQYF. CDR3 bases: TGTGCCAGCAGCTTGGTTGGGCGGGGAAGCTCCTACGAGCAGTACTTC.

The chain recombines TRBV5-1 with TRBJ1-6; D is possibly TRBD1 (6 bases). The CDR3 spans 16 residues. Trimming left V 0 bases short and J 10 bases short, with 17 bases between. Germline CDR1 is SGHRS and CDR2 is YFSETQ. The CDR3: CASSLGQALFQSPLHF. The CDR3, as DNA: TGCGCCAGCAGCTTGGGACAGGCTCTGTTTCAGTCACCCCTCCACTTT.

The chain is built from TRBV30 and TRBJ2-3; 10 bases map to TRBD2. This CDR3 comprises 16 residues. With 3 bases clipped from V and 5 bases from J, the junction kept 11 bases outside the gene matches. Germline CDR1 GTSNPN, CDR2 SVGIG (reference sequence). The CDR3, as DNA: TGTGCCTGGAGCCGGGGGCTAGCGGGAGAACGAGATACGCAGTATTTT. It encodes CAWSRGLAGERDTQYF.

This clone has just one count. The same CDR3 is also encoded by other DNA sequences in this sample. The chain is built from TRBV27 and TRBJ1-5, with unresolved D. This CDR3 comprises 13 residues. Germline V gene lookup returns CDR1 MNHEY and CDR2 SMNVEV (reference sequence). V dropped 6 bases and J dropped 2 bases, with 8 bases sitting between them. The CDR3 sequence: CASSLSRNQPQHF. The CDR3 coding sequence is TGTGCCAGCAGCCTCTCCCGCAATCAGCCCCAGCATTTT.

This chain joins TRBV29-1 and TRBJ1-1, with a possible D match to TRBD1 (6 bases). The ends were cut back, 7 bases at V and 0 bases at J, with 18 bases in the middle. Germline V gives CDR1 SQVTM, CDR2 ANQGSEA. This CDR3 is built from 15 residues. As DNA, the CDR3 is TGCAGCGCCGTAGAGGGGGTAGGGATGAACACTGAAGCTTTCTTT. Amino acid sequence: CSAVEGVGMNTEAFF.